This TCR beta chain is drawn from a study of T cell changes during pregnancy in multiple sclerosis. Germline loops: CDR1 SEHNR, CDR2 FQNEAQ (reference sequence). V was shortened by 1 base and J by 1 base, with 7 bases between the two germline ends. This CDR3 is built from 14 residues. Clones were read by immunoSEQ multiplex PCR, and TCRdb kept only the in-frame ones, dropping some. The table records around 100,000 clones, around 93% of them present only once. The source material was peripheral blood, sampled after pregnancy. The clonotype originates from a female donor with multiple sclerosis, enrolled in a pregnancy study. The genes are TRBV7-9 and TRBJ2-5, with D tentatively TRBD2 (5 bases). The CDR3 reads CASSLGTVQETQYF. Written as DNA, the CDR3 is TGTGCCAGCAGCTTAGGGACTGTCCAAGAGACCCAGTACTTC.